Presented here are 29 T cell receptor beta chains from one specimen sequenced in a study of OX40 agonist ivuxolimab in advanced cancers. Some clones are missing from TCRdb's copy, which holds only in-frame ones; the method was immunoSEQ multiplex PCR. The data hold 65,000 to 90,000 clones, with roughly four fifths observed a single time. The material was CD4+ or CD8+ T cells sorted from blood, obtained in a trial of the OX40 agonist ivuxolimab. Source of these receptors: an adult with an advanced solid tumor such as melanoma, head and neck, liver or kidney cancer.

The chain couples TRBV11-2 to TRBJ2-5; 10 bases are shared with TRBD2. The germline gives CDR1 SGHAT, CDR2 FQNNGV. The CDR3 runs to 18 residues. With V trimmed by 5 bases and J by 0 bases, 12 bases remained unmatched. The CDR3 DNA follows: TGTGCCAGCAGCCTGAAGTCTAGCGGGGGCACCTACCAAGAGACCCAGTACTTC. Translating gives CASSLKSSGGTYQETQYF.

The chain has TRBV7-8 and TRBJ2-7; possible D gene TRBD2, 7 bases. The V and J ends lost 2 bases and 7 bases respectively, with 18 bases between them. The CDR3 is 15 residues long. Germline CDR1 SGHVS, CDR2 FQNEAQ. The CDR3 spells CASSLTVDGGREQYF. In DNA form, the CDR3 reads TGTGCCAGCAGCTTAACGGTTGACGGGGGGCGAGAGCAGTACTTC.

V gene TRBV5-1 combines with J gene TRBJ1-2; the D is unclear. The CDR3 extends over 14 amino acids. Trimming took 0 bases from V and 3 from J, leaving 9 bases between them. The germline V gene has CDR1 SGHRS and CDR2 YFSETQ. CDR3: CASSLDRGDYGYTF. The CDR3 region has the DNA TGCGCCAGCAGCTTGGATCGGGGAGACTATGGCTACACCTTC.

The sample holds one count of this clone. CDR3 loop: CASRRKPGLGDTQYF. CDR3 nucleotides: TGTGCCAGCAGGAGAAAACCGGGACTAGGAGATACGCAGTATTTT. This rearrangement joins TRBV6-5 to TRBJ2-3, with TRBD2 identical over 8 bases. CDR3 length equals 15 residues. Germline values: CDR1 MNHEY, CDR2 SVGAGI. Trimming cost V 6 bases and J 5 bases; bases outside gene matches: 10.

This sequence joins TRBV18 and TRBJ2-7; a weak D match, TRBD2 (5 bases). CDR1 and CDR2 from the germline V gene are KGHSH and LQKENI. With 3 bases removed from V and 0 bases from J, the gap between germline ends came to 12 bases. CDR3 length: 15 residues. The CDR3 sequence is CASSPPNRGSYEQYF. The CDR3 region has the DNA TGTGCCAGCTCACCCCCGAATCGGGGCTCCTACGAGCAGTACTTC.

This clone came up a few times. The chain employs TRBV5-1 and TRBJ1-4; weak D call: TRBD1 (5 bases). The CDR3 spans 15 residues. Germline loops: CDR1 SGHRS, CDR2 YFSETQ. V was shortened by 2 bases and J by 6 bases, with 14 bases between the two germline ends. The CDR3 sequence: CASSFDGTPYEKLFF. CDR3 bases: TGCGCCAGCAGCTTTGACGGGACCCCCTATGAAAAACTGTTTTTT. Full variable domain (outside the CDR3, taken from reference TRBV5-1 and TRBJ1-4): KAGVTQTPRYLIKTRGQQVTLSCSPISGHRSVSWYQQTPGQGLQFLFEYFSETQRNKGNFPGRFSGRQFSNSRSEMNVSTLELGDSALYLCASSFDGTPYEKLFFGSGTQLSVL.

The CDR3 loop reads CASSSTTVWYF. The CDR3 DNA follows: TGTGCCAGCAGCTCGACCACCGTGTGGTACTTC. The chain uses TRBV7-2 and TRBJ2-4; D unresolved. This CDR3 is built from 11 residues. V lost 4 bases, J lost 15 bases, and 13 bases lay in between. Germline V gene sequence: CDR1 SGHTA, CDR2 FQGNSA.

This chain links TRBV9 with TRBJ2-3, with 9 positions matching TRBD2. This CDR3 comprises 16 residues. The V gene's germline CDR1 is SGDLS and CDR2 YYNGEE. Trimming took 1 base from V and 6 from J; bases not matched to a gene: 9. The CDR3 is CASSVTGLAGRDTQYF. The CDR3 DNA is TGTGCCAGCAGCGTAACCGGCCTAGCGGGAAGGGATACGCAGTATTTT.

This chain uses TRBV28 with TRBJ1-2; D is undetermined. V was pared by 7 bases and J by 4 bases, with 10 bases between. Germline V lookup: CDR1 MDHEN, CDR2 SYDVKM. The CDR3 spans 12 residues. The CDR3 DNA sequence: TGTGCCAGCACCACGGGCCGCTATGGCTACACCTTC. Translating gives CASTTGRYGYTF.

As to this clone: Different DNA sequences within this sample yield the same CDR3. The chain combines TRBV29-1 with TRBJ1-1, with TRBD1 matching over 8 bases. CDR3 length: 12 residues. Trimming took 6 bases from V and 1 from J; bases not matched to a gene: 1. CDR1 SQVTM and CDR2 ANQGSEA come from the germline V gene. DNA of the CDR3: TGCAGCGTGGGGACAGGGAACACTGAAGCTTTCTTT. It encodes CSVGTGNTEAFF.

The rearrangement links TRBV9 to TRBJ2-5; D may match TRBD1 or TRBD2 (5 bases each). V was trimmed by 0 bases and J by 5 bases, leaving 11 bases between them. This CDR3 region has 14 residues. CDR1 and CDR2 from the germline V gene are SGDLS and YYNGEE. This CDR3 is CASSVGGWQETQYF. The DNA for the CDR3 is TGTGCCAGCAGCGTAGGGGGGTGGCAGGAGACCCAGTACTTC.

The chain links TRBV29-1 to TRBJ1-3; the D is unclear. The CDR3 contains 13 residues. V was pared by 1 base and J by 0 bases, with 4 bases between. Germline CDR1 is SQVTM and CDR2 is ANQGSEA. The CDR3 bases are TGCAGCGTTGAAGTGGACTCTGGAAACACCATATATTTT. This gives the protein CSVEVDSGNTIYF.

V usage is TRBV7-6 and J usage is TRBJ2-1; no firm D call. CDR1 is SGHVS and CDR2 is FNYEAQ in the germline V gene. The V end was cut by 2 bases, the J end by 3 bases, with 8 bases between. The CDR3 is made up of 14 amino acids. The CDR3 DNA sequence: TGTGCCAGCAGCTTATCGGTGAACTACAATGAGCAGTTCTTC. Protein product: CASSLSVNYNEQFF.

The chain is built from TRBV7-8 and TRBJ1-5, with no clear D. V lost 1 base to trimming and J lost 4 bases, with 11 bases between them. This CDR3 is built from 15 residues. Germline CDR1 SGHVS, CDR2 FQNEAQ. This chain's CDR3 is CASSLVFQQNQPQHF. The CDR3 coding sequence is TGTGCCAGCAGCTTAGTCTTCCAGCAAAATCAGCCCCAGCATTTT.

The chain links TRBV5-1 to TRBJ2-1, with D unclear. This CDR3 spans 11 amino acids. Germline V lookup: CDR1 SGHRS, CDR2 YFSETQ. Trimming left V 5 bases short and J 9 bases short, with 9 bases between. The CDR3 nucleotides are TGCGCCAGCAGTCTCACAACTGAGCAGTTCTTC. Translated, it gives CASSLTTEQFF.

The V gene is TRBV7-2, the J gene TRBJ2-5; 8 nucleotides align to TRBD1. This CDR3 comprises 15 residues. CDR1 SGHTA and CDR2 FQGNSA come from the germline V gene. V gave up 0 bases and J gave up 5 bases; unmatched junction bases: 5. The CDR3 DNA follows: TGTGCCAGCAGCTTAGCCGGTCACAGGGGGGAGACCCAGTACTTC. As protein: CASSLAGHRGETQYF.

The CDR3 DNA reads TGTGCCAGCAGCTTAGCGCTCGGGAGCGGGTCCTACGAGCAGTACTTC. Translation gives CASSLALGSGSYEQYF. The chain has TRBV7-8 and TRBJ2-7; TRBD2 is a possible D gene (6 bases). This CDR3 is 16 amino acids long. CDR1 and CDR2 (germline): SGHVS, FQNEAQ. With 0 bases removed from V and 1 base from J, the gap between germline ends came to 13 bases.

The rearrangement joins TRBV4-1 to TRBJ1-2; D ambiguous. The CDR3 loop spans 12 amino acids. Germline V gene sequence: CDR1 MGHRA, CDR2 YSYEKL. V dropped 0 bases and J dropped 8 bases, with 7 bases sitting between them. CDR3: CASSQDQKGYTF. The CDR3 DNA is TGCGCCAGCAGCCAAGATCAAAAGGGCTACACCTTC.

The rearrangement joins TRBV7-9 to TRBJ1-1, with D perhaps TRBD1 (6 bases). CDR3 length: 12 residues. V was clipped by 1 base and J by 10 bases, with 10 bases between them. Germline V gives CDR1 SEHNR, CDR2 FQNEAQ (reference sequence). The CDR3 nucleotides are TGTGCCAGCAGCTTAGAGGTAGGGGGAGCTTTCTTT. This gives the protein CASSLEVGGAFF. Complete variable domain (other parts from reference TRBV7-9 and TRBJ1-1): DTGVSQNPRHKITKRGQNVTFRCDPISEHNRLYWYRQTLGQGPEFLTYFQNEAQLEKSRLLSDRFSAERPKGSFSTLEIQRTEQGDSAMYLCASSLEVGGAFFGQGTRLTVV.

This clone was observed once. The chain uses TRBV29-1 and TRBJ2-5; the match to TRBD2 covers 7 bases. Per germline, CDR1 SQVTM and CDR2 ANQGSEA. With 8 bases clipped from V and 4 bases from J, the junction kept 19 bases outside the gene matches. The CDR3 has 16 residues. The CDR3, as DNA: TGCAGCCTTCGGGGAGATCCTATTACGGGAGGAGAGACCCAGTACTTC. Protein sequence: CSLRGDPITGGETQYF.

The chain joins TRBV5-1 to TRBJ2-1; D not certain. Germline lookup yields CDR1 SGHRS and CDR2 YFSETQ. V lost 1 base and J 3 bases, leaving 8 bases between the germline ends. The CDR3 covers 14 residues. This CDR3 is CASSLILDYNEQFF. CDR3 nucleotide sequence: TGCGCCAGCAGCTTGATTTTGGACTACAATGAGCAGTTCTTC.

The chain carries TRBV28 and TRBJ2-3, with D perhaps TRBD2 (6 bases). Deletions cut 6 bases from V and 0 bases from J, with 16 bases between. The germline V gene has CDR1 MDHEN and CDR2 SYDVKM. The CDR3 runs to 16 residues. Here the CDR3 DNA reads TGTGCCAGCAGATTAATGAAGACTAGAAGCACAGATACGCAGTATTTT. This sequence encodes CASRLMKTRSTDTQYF. Full variable domain (remainder filled in from reference TRBV28 and TRBJ2-3): DVKVTQSSRYLVKRTGEKVFLECVQDMDHENMFWYRQDPGLGLRLIYFSYDVKMKEKGDIPEGYSVSREKKERFSLILESASTNQTSMYLCASRLMKTRSTDTQYFGPGTRLTVL.

The V gene is TRBV7-9, the J gene TRBJ1-4, with D maybe TRBD1 (5 bases). The CDR3 runs to 19 residues. V lost 2 bases and J lost 3, with 22 bases in between. Germline CDR1 is SEHNR and CDR2 is FQNEAQ (reference sequence). The CDR3 sequence is CASSLSRGRATASNEKLFF. In DNA, the CDR3 is TGTGCCAGCAGCTTATCGAGGGGACGGGCGACAGCCTCTAATGAAAAACTGTTTTTT.

This clone showed up just a few times. The rearrangement uses TRBV19 and TRBJ2-7; 7 bases line up with TRBD1. Per the germline V gene, CDR1 is LNHDA and CDR2 is SQIVND (reference sequence). Trimming took 4 bases from V and 6 from J; bases not matched to a gene: 12. The CDR3 runs to 15 residues. The DNA for the CDR3 is TGTGCCAGTAGTAGCCGAGGGACAGTTCGGGCCGAGCAGTACTTC. This gives the protein CASSSRGTVRAEQYF.

The CDR3 loop reads CASLGGTQETQYF. The CDR3 nucleotides read TGTGCCAGCCTAGGGGGGACCCAAGAGACCCAGTACTTC. The rearrangement uses TRBV6-1 and TRBJ2-5; the D gene could be TRBD1 or TRBD2 (6 bases each). V was shortened by 8 bases and J by 1 base, with 11 bases between the two germline ends. Per the germline V gene, CDR1 is MNHNS and CDR2 is SASEGT. The CDR3 has 13 amino acids.

The gene calls are TRBV7-2 and TRBJ2-1; tentatively, D is TRBD1 (6 bases). Trimming removed 8 bases at V and 7 bases at J, with 18 bases between. This CDR3 is built from 14 residues. CDR1 is SGHTA and CDR2 is FQGNSA in the germline V gene. CDR3 loop: CASLEQGNKNEQFF. The CDR3 DNA sequence: TGTGCCAGCCTGGAACAGGGAAATAAAAATGAGCAGTTCTTC.

V is TRBV2 and J is TRBJ2-3; 14 nucleotides match TRBD2. CDR1 and CDR2 (germline): SNHLY, FYNNEI. V shed 7 bases, J shed 3 bases, and the junction held 12 bases outside the gene matches. This CDR3 comprises 18 residues. CDR3: CASTPGTSGSAVTDTQYF. The DNA for the CDR3 is TGTGCCAGCACACCCGGGACTAGCGGGAGTGCGGTGACAGATACGCAGTATTTT.

The V call is TRBV19, the J call TRBJ1-6, with 7 bases aligning to TRBD1. The CDR3 is 13 residues long. V was clipped by 9 bases and J by 6 bases; unmatched bases: 5. Germline V gene sequence: CDR1 LNHDA, CDR2 SQIVND (reference sequence). CDR3 DNA sequence: TGTGCCAGCGCGGACAGGACTAATTCACCCCTCCACTTT. Its translation is CASADRTNSPLHF.

This clone was seen only once. CDR3 coding DNA: TGTGCCAGCAGTGCACTAGGCGAGCAGTACTTC. It is translated as CASSALGEQYF. The rearrangement links TRBV2 to TRBJ2-7, with a tentative D call TRBD2 (5 bases). The V end lost 4 bases, the J end lost 6 bases, and 7 bases lay between the germline ends. CDR1 is SNHLY, CDR2 FYNNEI, per germline. The CDR3 has 11 residues.